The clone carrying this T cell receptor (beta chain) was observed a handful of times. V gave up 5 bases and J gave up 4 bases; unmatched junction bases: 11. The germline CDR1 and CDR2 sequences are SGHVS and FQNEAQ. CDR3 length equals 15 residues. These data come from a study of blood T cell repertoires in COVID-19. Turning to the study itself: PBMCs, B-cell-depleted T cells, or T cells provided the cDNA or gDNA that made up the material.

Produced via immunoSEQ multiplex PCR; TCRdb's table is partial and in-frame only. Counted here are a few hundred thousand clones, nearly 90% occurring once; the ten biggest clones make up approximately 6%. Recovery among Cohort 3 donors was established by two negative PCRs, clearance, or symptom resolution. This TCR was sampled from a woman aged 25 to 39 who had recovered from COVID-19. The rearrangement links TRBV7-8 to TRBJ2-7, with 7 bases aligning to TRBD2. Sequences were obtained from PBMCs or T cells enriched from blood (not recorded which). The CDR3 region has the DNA TGTGCCAGCAGCCCCCTCCCGGGACTAACTTACGAGCAGTACTTC. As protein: CASSPLPGLTYEQYF. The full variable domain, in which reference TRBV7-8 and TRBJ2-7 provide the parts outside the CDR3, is GAGVSQSPRYKVAKRGQDVALRCDPISGHVSLFWYQQALGQGPEFLTYFQNEAQLDKSGLPSDRFFAERPEGSVSTLKIQRTQQEDSAVYLCASSPLPGLTYEQYFGPGTRLTVT.